Shown below are 18 T cell receptor beta chains from a single sample sequenced in a study of blood T cell repertoires in COVID-19. TCRdb keeps only in-frame clones here, not all; method: immunoSEQ multiplex PCR. The sample includes some 270,000 clones, roughly 84% of them seen just once. Sequenced input: peripheral blood. These TCRs come from a woman between 40 and 50 years old who had recovered from COVID-19.

Comment on this clone: This sample also contains other DNA sequences that code for the same CDR3. CDR3: CASSLVSYEQYF. The CDR3 DNA reads as TGTGCCAGCAGCTTAGTATCCTACGAGCAGTACTTC. The V gene is TRBV7-9, the J gene TRBJ2-7; the D is unclear. The CDR3 is 12 amino acids. Trimming removed 1 base from V and 1 base from J, with 2 bases in between. From germline, CDR1 is SEHNR and CDR2 FQNEAQ (reference sequence).

The chain is built from TRBV6-5 and TRBJ1-5; the D gene is possibly TRBD1 (5 bases). This CDR3 has 13 residues. The V end was cut by 5 bases, the J end by 2 bases, with 7 bases between. Germline lookup yields CDR1 MNHEY and CDR2 SVGAGI. This chain's CDR3 is CASSIQGNQPQHF. The CDR3, as DNA: TGTGCCAGCAGTATACAGGGCAATCAGCCCCAGCATTTT.

The V and J genes are TRBV15 and TRBJ1-5; unclear D gene. Germline assignment: CDR1 LNHNV and CDR2 YYDKDF (reference sequence). Trimming took off 0 bases at V and 4 bases at J, with 13 bases between the two ends. The CDR3 runs to 16 residues. The CDR3: CATSRDTLAGNQPQHF. CDR3 nucleotides: TGTGCCACCAGCAGAGACACCCTGGCGGGGAATCAGCCCCAGCATTTT.

The genes are TRBV2 and TRBJ2-1; 9 bases align to TRBD1. Losses at the gene ends were 6 bases for V and 1 base for J; bases not matched to a gene: 4. Germline-derived CDR1 and CDR2 are SNHLY and FYNNEI. The CDR3 spans 15 residues. This chain's CDR3 is CASSEQGASYNEQFF. The DNA for the CDR3 is TGTGCCAGCAGCGAACAGGGGGCTTCCTACAATGAGCAGTTCTTC. Full variable domain (remainder filled in from reference TRBV2 and TRBJ2-1): EPEVTQTPSHQVTQMGQEVILRCVPISNHLYFYWYRQILGQKVEFLVSFYNNEISEKSEIFDDQFSVERPDGSNFTLKIRSTKLEDSAMYFCASSEQGASYNEQFFGPGTRLTVL.

The chain is built from TRBV6-2 or TRBV6-3 and TRBJ2-1, with D perhaps TRBD1 (6 bases). Trimming removed 5 bases from V and 2 bases from J, with 16 bases in between. This CDR3 comprises 16 residues. In germline, CDR1 is MNHEY, CDR2 SVGEGT. The CDR3 DNA follows: TGTGCCAGCAGTCAGACAGGTGATCTTACCTACAATGAGCAGTTCTTC. Translating it yields CASSQTGDLTYNEQFF.

V usage is TRBV25-1 and J usage is TRBJ2-2, with D perhaps matching TRBD2 (6 bases). V was cut by 2 bases and J by 7 bases, with 11 bases left in between. This CDR3 comprises 14 residues. CDR1 MGHDK and CDR2 SYGVNS come from the germline V gene. The CDR3 region has the DNA TGTGCCAGCAGTGAAGGCAGGGAGGTCGGGGAGCTGTTTTTT. This sequence encodes CASSEGREVGELFF.

The J gene is TRBJ1-6, the V gene TRBV5-1, with no clear D. CDR1 is SGHRS and CDR2 is YFSETQ in the germline V gene. Trimming took off 1 base at V and 6 bases at J, with 11 bases between the two ends. CDR3 length: 15 residues. The CDR3 DNA is TGCGCCAGCAGCTTGATCGGACTCCCTAATTCACCCCTCCACTTT. This translates into CASSLIGLPNSPLHF.

The DNA of the CDR3 is TGTGCCAGCAGTCCCGGGAGGACCTATAATTCACCCCTCCACTTT. It codes for CASSPGRTYNSPLHF. The chain uses TRBV6-5 and TRBJ1-6; D ambiguous. The CDR3 loop spans 15 amino acids. The germline V gene encodes CDR1 MNHEY and CDR2 SVGAGI. With 5 bases removed from V and 2 bases from J, the gap between germline ends came to 10 bases.

The rearrangement joins TRBV5-1 to TRBJ1-6; D perhaps matches TRBD1 (6 bases). Germline V gene lookup returns CDR1 SGHRS and CDR2 YFSETQ. CDR3 length: 14 amino acids. V was cut by 0 bases and J by 6 bases, with 7 bases left in between. CDR3 amino acids: CASSLGTVNSPLHF. The CDR3 DNA sequence: TGCGCCAGCAGCTTGGGGACAGTTAATTCACCCCTCCACTTT.

The genes are TRBV11-3 and TRBJ2-7; perhaps TRBD2 as D (7 bases). The germline V and J ends were trimmed by 8 bases and 3 bases, with 17 bases remaining between them. Looked up from germline, CDR1 is SGHNT and CDR2 is YENEEA. The CDR3 runs 14 residues. The DNA of the CDR3 is TGTGCCAGCGGCGGTGGCGGGGGCCTCTACGAGCAGTACTTC. It codes for CASGGGGGLYEQYF. The complete variable domain, with remaining parts taken from reference TRBV11-3 and TRBJ2-7, reads EAGVVQSPRYKIIEKKQPVAFWCNPISGHNTLYWYLQNLGQGPELLIRYENEEAVDDSQLPKDRFSAERLKGVDSTLKIQPAELGDSAVYLCASGGGGGLYEQYFGPGTRLTVT.

The rearrangement uses TRBV4-2 and TRBJ2-2; possible D gene TRBD2, 6 bases. This CDR3 is 14 amino acids long. The V end lost 5 bases, the J end lost 1 base, and 8 bases lay between the germline ends. In germline, CDR1 is LGHNA, CDR2 YNFKEQ. This chain's CDR3 is CASSAGRNTGELFF. The DNA for the CDR3 is TGTGCCAGCAGCGCGGGGCGGAACACCGGGGAGCTGTTTTTT.

The chain employs TRBV3-1 (or the pseudogene TRBV3-2) and TRBJ1-4; 9 bases fit TRBD1. The CDR3 is made up of 15 amino acids. V dropped 6 bases and J dropped 8; count of bases not matched to a gene: 10. Germline CDR1 reads LGHDT; CDR2 reads YNNKEL (reference sequence). The CDR3 is CASRPTGGAGEKLFF. The CDR3 DNA reads as TGTGCCAGCAGGCCTACAGGGGGCGCCGGGGAAAAACTGTTTTTT.

The rearrangement uses TRBV3-1 (or the pseudogene TRBV3-2) and TRBJ1-4; TRBD1 is a possible D gene (6 bases). V lost 2 bases and J lost 3, with 10 bases in between. Germline V CDR1 and CDR2: LGHDT, YNNKEL (reference sequence). The CDR3 is made up of 15 amino acids. CDR3 residues: CASSQTGSANEKLFF. The CDR3 DNA is TGTGCCAGCAGCCAAACAGGGTCGGCTAATGAAAAACTGTTTTTT.

This clone has only one observation. V gene TRBV6-2 or TRBV6-3 combines with J gene TRBJ2-1, with D hard to call. Germline lookup yields CDR1 MNHEY and CDR2 SVGEGT. The CDR3 extends over 12 amino acids. V lost 4 bases to trimming and J lost 4 bases, with 5 bases between them. The CDR3 DNA is TGTGCCAGCAGTTCCCCGTACAATGAGCAGTTCTTC. This sequence encodes CASSSPYNEQFF.

This rearrangement joins TRBV4-2 to TRBJ2-7, with D maybe TRBD2 (5 bases). The CDR3 has 16 residues. Germline values: CDR1 LGHNA, CDR2 YNFKEQ. Trimming took off 0 bases at V and 2 bases at J, with 14 bases between the two ends. The CDR3 region has the DNA TGTGCCAGCAGCCAAGAACCTTGGACTGCCCCCTACGAGCAGTACTTC. This translates into CASSQEPWTAPYEQYF.

This clone was found many times. The sample holds other DNA sequences that translate to the same CDR3. This sequence joins TRBV30 and TRBJ2-7, with D uncertain. Germline CDR1 and CDR2: GTSNPN and SVGIG (reference sequence). The CDR3 contains 12 residues. The V gene lost 3 bases and the J gene lost 3 bases, with 9 bases spanning the gap. The CDR3 region has the DNA TGTGCCTGGAGGCTAACAGACTACGAGCAGTACTTC. Translated, it gives CAWRLTDYEQYF.

The J gene is TRBJ1-1, the V gene TRBV2; D is unresolved. Trimming left V 3 bases short and J 4 bases short, with 12 bases between. This CDR3 has 14 residues. The V gene's germline CDR1 is SNHLY and CDR2 FYNNEI. CDR3 in DNA: TGTGCCAGCAGTGATCCTGGTTCGGTCACTGAAGCTTTCTTT. Translated: CASSDPGSVTEAFF.

The genes are TRBV28 and TRBJ1-1, with D possibly being TRBD1 (5 bases). The germline V gene encodes CDR1 MDHEN and CDR2 SYDVKM. This CDR3 region has 13 residues. V was trimmed by 6 bases and J by 1 base, leaving 9 bases between them. The CDR3 region is CASSRQSNTEAFF. The CDR3 DNA sequence: TGTGCCAGCAGCCGACAGTCGAACACTGAAGCTTTCTTT.